This T cell receptor beta chain originates from a study of blood T cell repertoires in COVID-19. The germline V gene has CDR1 MNHNS and CDR2 SASEGT. CDR3 length equals 13 residues. Trimming took 3 bases from V and 3 from J, leaving 8 bases between them. This clone was seen only a few times. Using immunoSEQ multiplex PCR, the repertoire was profiled, and TCRdb retains in-frame clones only, with some absent. The repertoire holds hundreds of thousands of clones, with around nine tenths as singletons. Sequenced material: peripheral blood. The rearrangement joins TRBV6-1 to TRBJ1-1; the D is unclear. This TCR was recovered from a woman in her sixties or seventies with COVID-19, enrolled during active disease. Written as DNA, the CDR3 is TGTGCCAGCAGTGAGGTTGAGGACACTGAAGCTTTCTTT. Its translation is CASSEVEDTEAFF.